This T cell receptor (beta chain) emerged from a study of cytomegalovirus exposure and HLA in healthy donors. Study-wide points: A later analysis linked a missense variant in DCLRE1C to the trimming of TCR beta V and J genes. Researchers reportedly found TCR beta sequences accurately predicted most subjects' HLA-A and HLA-B alleles. A later analysis showed that HLA-associated TCR beta chains had undergone more clonal expansion than equally common others.

On this clone itself: Its target is not known.

The PCR was carried out with 60 Vbeta primers and 13 Jbeta primers. Generated by immunoSEQ multiplex PCR, the TCRdb table keeps only in-frame clones and is missing some. Seen here are around 130,000 clones, approximately 82% observed once, and the top ten hold 2.7%. Germline V CDR1 and CDR2: LNHDA, SQIVND (reference sequence). The V gene end was trimmed by 6 bases and the J gene end by 4 bases; junction bases not matched to a gene: 8. The CDR3 loop spans 14 amino acids. Material for sequencing was PBMCs. The chain combines TRBV19 with TRBJ1-2; 7 nucleotides agree with TRBD1. The source is a boy younger than 10 in good health and CMV-seronegative. CDR3 loop: CASSVAGTVYGYTF. CDR3 coding DNA: TGTGCCAGTAGCGTTGCCGGGACAGTCTATGGCTACACCTTC.